The 29 T cell receptor beta chains reported below all come from one sample, sequenced in a study of OX40 agonist ivuxolimab in advanced cancers. Some clones are missing from TCRdb's copy, which holds only in-frame ones; the method was immunoSEQ multiplex PCR. The table shows roughly 50,000 clones, with 88% occurring only once. The starting material was CD4+ or CD8+ T cells sorted from blood, obtained in a trial of the OX40 agonist ivuxolimab. All receptors derive from an adult with an advanced solid tumor such as melanoma, head and neck, liver or kidney cancer.

This sequence joins TRBV27 and TRBJ1-4; a possible D gene is TRBD1 (5 bases). Germline values: CDR1 MNHEY, CDR2 SMNVEV (reference sequence). The CDR3 extends over 15 amino acids. V lost 3 bases and J lost 0, with 8 bases in between. The CDR3 sequence is CASSLDIATNEKLFF. CDR3 DNA: TGTGCCAGCAGTTTGGACATTGCAACTAATGAAAAACTGTTTTTT.

V usage is TRBV28 and J usage is TRBJ1-1, with D perhaps TRBD1 (5 bases). V gave up 7 bases and J gave up 0 bases, with 9 bases separating them. The CDR3 is 13 amino acids. Germline-derived CDR1 and CDR2 are MDHEN and SYDVKM. The CDR3 is CASTTGLNTEAFF. CDR3 nucleotide sequence: TGTGCCAGCACCACGGGACTGAACACTGAAGCTTTCTTT. Full variable domain (rest looked up from reference TRBV28 and TRBJ1-1): DVKVTQSSRYLVKRTGEKVFLECVQDMDHENMFWYRQDPGLGLRLIYFSYDVKMKEKGDIPEGYSVSREKKERFSLILESASTNQTSMYLCASTTGLNTEAFFGQGTRLTVV.

This chain links TRBV7-9 with TRBJ2-7; the match to TRBD2 covers 12 bases. Trimming removed 5 bases from V and 5 bases from J; junction bases left unmatched: 7. The germline gives CDR1 SEHNR, CDR2 FQNEAQ (reference sequence). The CDR3 is 15 residues long. This CDR3 is CASSGRLAGVNEQYF. As DNA, the CDR3 is TGTGCCAGCAGCGGACGACTAGCGGGAGTTAACGAGCAGTACTTC. The whole variable domain, filled in from reference TRBV7-9 and TRBJ2-7, reads DTGVSQNPRHKITKRGQNVTFRCDPISEHNRLYWYRQTLGQGPEFLTYFQNEAQLEKSRLLSDRFSAERPKGSFSTLEIQRTEQGDSAMYLCASSGRLAGVNEQYFGPGTRLTVT.

The chain carries TRBV6-5 and TRBJ1-1; D unresolved. The germline V and J ends were trimmed by 9 bases and 4 bases, with 6 bases remaining between them. This CDR3 comprises 10 residues. The germline V gene encodes CDR1 MNHEY and CDR2 SVGAGI. The CDR3 DNA follows: TGTGCCAGGCCGTCCACTGAAGCTTTCTTT. Protein: CARPSTEAFF.

The chain is built from TRBV5-4 and TRBJ2-5; D remains unclear. From germline, CDR1 is SGHNT and CDR2 YYREEE (reference sequence). Trimming removed 0 bases at V and 5 bases at J, with 8 bases between. This CDR3 contains 13 residues. CDR3 DNA sequence: TGTGCCAGCAGCTTGGCCCTAGAGGAGACCCAGTACTTC. This translates into CASSLALEETQYF.

This chain links TRBV15 with TRBJ2-4, with 11 bases fitting TRBD2. Losses at the gene ends were 0 bases for V and 12 bases for J; bases not matched to a gene: 10. The CDR3 length is 16 residues. CDR1 is LNHNV, CDR2 YYDKDF, per germline (reference sequence). The DNA for the CDR3 is TGTGCCACCAGCAGAGAAGTTAGCGGGGGGGCTTTGAGTCAGTACTTC. Amino acids: CATSREVSGGALSQYF.

Only one count was recorded for this clone. V usage is TRBV5-1 and J usage is TRBJ1-1, with D unclear. CDR1 is SGHRS and CDR2 is YFSETQ in the germline V gene. V was pared by 4 bases and J by 0 bases, with 10 bases between. CDR3 size: 14 residues. CDR3 sequence (DNA): TGCGCCAGCAGCACCTATCCATTGAACACTGAAGCTTTCTTT. Encoded protein: CASSTYPLNTEAFF.

V is TRBV10-3 and J is TRBJ2-1; D ambiguous. The CDR3 extends over 14 amino acids. V lost 2 bases and J lost 8, with 13 bases in between. CDR1 is ENHRY and CDR2 is SYGVKD in the germline V gene. This CDR3 reads CAISEGPDRYEQFF. Here the CDR3 DNA reads TGTGCCATCAGTGAGGGCCCCGACCGTTATGAGCAGTTCTTC.

This chain joins TRBV2 and TRBJ1-6; D ambiguous. Trimming cost V 3 bases and J 13 bases, with 22 bases left between them. There are 16 residues in the CDR3. The germline gives CDR1 SNHLY, CDR2 FYNNEI. The chain's CDR3 is CASSEDDGGKFFPLHF. The CDR3 nucleotides are TGTGCCAGCAGTGAGGACGACGGAGGGAAGTTTTTCCCCCTCCACTTT.

V gene TRBV6-4 combines with J gene TRBJ1-5, with D tentatively TRBD1 (5 bases). With 6 bases removed from V and 10 bases from J, the gap between germline ends came to 19 bases. CDR1 MRHNA and CDR2 SNTAGT come from the germline V gene. The CDR3 is made up of 14 amino acids. The DNA of the CDR3 is TGTGCCAGCAGGCTCCCCGGGACGGAAAGTCCCCAGCATTTT. Amino acids: CASRLPGTESPQHF.

This clone was observed a single time. V is TRBV7-6 and J is TRBJ2-7; 7 bases are a match to TRBD1. The CDR3 has 16 amino acids. After removal of 5 bases from V and 3 bases from J, the junction contained 13 bases not matched to a gene. CDR1 SGHVS and CDR2 FNYEAQ come from the germline V gene. As DNA, the CDR3 is TGTGCCAGCAGCCCCTCCGGGACAGCCAGCAACTACGAGCAGTACTTC. It specifies CASSPSGTASNYEQYF.

The rearrangement uses TRBV15 and TRBJ2-3; 12 bases fit TRBD2. The CDR3 is 17 residues long. With V trimmed by 1 base and J by 1 base, 3 bases remained unmatched. CDR1 is LNHNV, CDR2 YYDKDF, per germline (reference sequence). In DNA, the CDR3 is TGTGCCACCAGCAGAGTTGGACTAGCGGGGCGCACAGATACGCAGTATTTT. It translates to CATSRVGLAGRTDTQYF.

This clone was found once. This rearrangement joins TRBV5-5 to TRBJ1-2; 7 bases map to TRBD1. V lost 4 bases to trimming and J lost 6 bases; unmatched junction nucleotides: 6. The germline gives CDR1 SGHKS, CDR2 YYEKEE (reference sequence). The CDR3 is 13 residues long. CDR3 bases: TGTGCCAGCAGCAAGGGACAGATAAATGGCTACACCTTC. It encodes CASSKGQINGYTF.

The chain is built from TRBV4-3 and TRBJ2-7; D may correspond to TRBD1 or TRBD2 (6 bases each). The CDR3 has 14 residues. In germline, CDR1 is LGHNA, CDR2 YSLEER. Deletions cut 3 bases from V and 2 bases from J, with 11 bases between. The CDR3 nucleotides read TGCGCCAGCAGCCAGACAGGAGGGCCCTACGAGCAGTACTTC. Amino acid sequence: CASSQTGGPYEQYF.

The genes are TRBV4-1 and TRBJ1-3; D is ambiguous. Germline V gives CDR1 MGHRA, CDR2 YSYEKL. V was pared by 0 bases and J by 2 bases, with 8 bases between. The length of the CDR3 is 15 residues. CDR3 sequence (DNA): TGCGCCAGCAGCCAAGAGTACCAGACTGGAAACACCATATATTTT. This translates into CASSQEYQTGNTIYF.

A note on this clone: This may stem from a read error, because a much larger clone lies one nucleotide away. The chain couples TRBV5-4 to TRBJ2-1, with no clear D. Germline V gene lookup returns CDR1 SGHNT and CDR2 YYREEE (reference sequence). This CDR3 is built from 11 residues. Trimming pared 0 bases from V and 6 bases from J, leaving 1 base between. The CDR3 coding sequence is TGTGCCAGCAGCTTGGCCAATGAGCAGTTCTTC. Translation gives CASSLANEQFF.

This chain uses TRBV27 with TRBJ1-1; TRBD1 might be the D (5 bases). CDR1 and CDR2 (germline): MNHEY, SMNVEV (reference sequence). The V end was cut by 4 bases, the J end by 5 bases, with 8 bases between. This CDR3 spans 12 amino acids. In DNA, the CDR3 is TGTGCCAGCAGTTGGGGGGGGACTGAAGCTTTCTTT. It specifies CASSWGGTEAFF.

The rearrangement uses TRBV28 and TRBJ2-2; D may be TRBD2 (5 bases). Germline CDR1 MDHEN, CDR2 SYDVKM. The CDR3 contains 15 residues. Trimming took off 8 bases at V and 6 bases at J, with 19 bases between the two ends. The CDR3 nucleotides read TGTGCCAGCCAACCTCTAGAGGGCGCTTCCGGGGAGCTGTTTTTT. Its translation: CASQPLEGASGELFF.

The chain employs TRBV13 and TRBJ1-6; 9 bases fit TRBD1. V gave up 4 bases and J gave up 4 bases; unmatched junction bases: 8. Germline V gives CDR1 PRHDT, CDR2 FYEKMQ (reference sequence). The CDR3 is 17 residues long. CDR3 residues: CASSSASDRGYNSPLHF. Here the CDR3 DNA reads TGTGCCAGCAGCTCCGCATCAGACAGGGGGTATAATTCACCCCTCCACTTT.

The rearrangement joins TRBV19 to TRBJ2-2; D may correspond to TRBD1 or TRBD2 (6 bases each). This CDR3 contains 14 residues. V shed 3 bases and J shed 7 bases, with 12 bases lying between them. Germline V gene lookup returns CDR1 LNHDA and CDR2 SQIVND (reference sequence). As DNA, the CDR3 is TGTGCCAGTAGTATCTCGGGGGCTGGCGGGGAGCTGTTTTTT. It codes for CASSISGAGGELFF.

V gene TRBV28 combines with J gene TRBJ2-1, with TRBD2 matching over 10 bases. The ends lost 4 bases at V and 6 bases at J; junction bases unmatched: 12. CDR3 length: 17 residues. Germline CDR1 reads MDHEN; CDR2 reads SYDVKM. CDR3 loop: CASSYPAGAGGRNEQFF. For the CDR3, the DNA is TGTGCCAGCAGTTACCCTGCTGGAGCGGGAGGGCGCAATGAGCAGTTCTTC. Based on the CDR3 plus reference TRBV28 and TRBJ2-1, the full variable domain is DVKVTQSSRYLVKRTGEKVFLECVQDMDHENMFWYRQDPGLGLRLIYFSYDVKMKEKGDIPEGYSVSREKKERFSLILESASTNQTSMYLCASSYPAGAGGRNEQFFGPGTRLTVL.

The J gene is TRBJ1-1, the V gene TRBV10-3; D gene unclear. The CDR3 length is 13 residues. Germline V gene lookup returns CDR1 ENHRY and CDR2 SYGVKD. Trimming took 2 bases from V and 3 from J, leaving 7 bases between them. The CDR3 nucleotides are TGTGCCATCAGTGAGCCGGAGTACACTGAAGCTTTCTTT. Amino acid sequence: CAISEPEYTEAFF.

The rearrangement joins TRBV25-1 to TRBJ1-4, with unresolved D. Between the trimmed V and J ends, which lost 3 bases and 8 bases, there was a span of 4 bases. Germline CDR1 is MGHDK and CDR2 is SYGVNS. The CDR3 covers 11 residues. CDR3 in DNA: TGTGCCAGCAGTGATTGGGAAAAACTGTTTTTT. It specifies CASSDWEKLFF.

This clone was counted a single time. The V and J genes are TRBV10-2 and TRBJ1-1, with D uncertain. The CDR3 runs to 15 residues. Per the germline V gene, CDR1 is WSHSY and CDR2 is SAAADI. Between the trimmed V and J ends, which lost 6 bases and 1 base, there was a span of 15 bases. The CDR3 loop reads CASRSYEERNTEAFF. The CDR3 coding sequence is TGCGCCAGCAGATCCTACGAGGAGAGGAACACTGAAGCTTTCTTT.

The gene calls are TRBV21-1 and TRBJ2-7; the table's D call, TRBD1, was not checked against the DNA. TRBV21-1 is described as a pseudogene. The CDR3 is 15 amino acids. The CDR3 region has the DNA TGTGCCAGCAGCAATGTATCGGGACAGGGCTACGAGCAGTACGTC. Protein sequence: CASSNVSGQGYEQYV.

V is TRBV5-1 and J is TRBJ1-4; the match to TRBD1 covers 7 bases. Germline CDR1 is SGHRS and CDR2 is YFSETQ. With 7 bases clipped from V and 5 bases from J, the junction kept 8 bases outside the gene matches. The CDR3 length is 14 residues. CDR3 amino acids: CASGQGEVNEKLFF. The CDR3 nucleotides are TGCGCCAGCGGCCAGGGGGAGGTGAATGAAAAACTGTTTTTT.

Of note for this clone: The junction departs from the called germline gene at one end, perhaps through a read error. This rearrangement joins TRBV19 to TRBJ1-2; perhaps TRBD1 as D (6 bases). CDR3 length: 14 amino acids. Germline CDR1 reads LNHDA; CDR2 reads SQIVND (reference sequence). CDR3 residues: CASTQVRGEDGHTF. CDR3 DNA sequence: TGTGCCAGTACCCAGGTGAGGGGGGAGGATGGCCACACCTTC.

This clone was seen just once. The genes are TRBV5-1 and TRBJ2-2; 9 bases line up with TRBD2. Trimming took 5 bases from V and 6 from J; bases not matched to a gene: 8. Germline lookup yields CDR1 SGHRS and CDR2 YFSETQ. The CDR3 runs to 15 residues. The CDR3 sequence: CASRSFQREAGELFF. Here the CDR3 DNA reads TGCGCCAGCAGGTCATTTCAGCGGGAGGCCGGGGAGCTGTTTTTT.

The chain is built from TRBV5-6 and TRBJ2-2; possibly TRBD2 for D (7 bases). Germline CDR1 and CDR2: SGHDT and YYEEEE. The V end was cut by 2 bases, the J end by 6 bases, with 8 bases between. The CDR3 is 13 amino acids. CDR3 bases: TGTGCCAGCAGCTTAGGGGGGGCCGGGGAGCTGTTTTTT. It translates to CASSLGGAGELFF.